One and the same sample provided the 12 T cell receptor beta chains below, sequenced in a study of T cell changes during pregnancy in multiple sclerosis. The repertoire was sequenced with immunoSEQ multiplex PCR; TCRdb's copy has only in-frame clones and lacks some. The table has 45,000 to 55,000 clones, approximately 94% seen once; the top ten hold roughly 5%. The sequencing here drew on CD8+ T cells from peripheral blood mononuclear cells, taken before pregnancy. All receptors derive from a female donor with multiple sclerosis, enrolled in a pregnancy study.

The chain couples TRBV9 to TRBJ2-1; no definite D call. The CDR3 sequence is 12 residues long. CDR1 and CDR2 from the germline V gene are SGDLS and YYNGEE. V was clipped by 4 bases and J by 8 bases, with 10 bases between them. The CDR3 DNA reads TGTGCCAGCAGCCCCAAAGCGTATGAGCAGTTCTTC. This translates into CASSPKAYEQFF.

V gene TRBV4-1 combines with J gene TRBJ2-5, with D possibly being TRBD2 (5 bases). The CDR3 extends over 14 amino acids. The germline CDR1 and CDR2 sequences are MGHRA and YSYEKL. V was shortened by 1 base and J by 7 bases, with 13 bases between the two germline ends. The CDR3 DNA sequence: TGCGCCAGCAGCCAAGTGGGGATCGGAGGGACCCAGTACTTC. Translated, it gives CASSQVGIGGTQYF.

V gene TRBV19 combines with J gene TRBJ2-1, with a possible D match to TRBD1 (6 bases). Trimming removed 3 bases at V and 4 bases at J, with 7 bases between. CDR3 size: 13 residues. The germline V gene has CDR1 LNHDA and CDR2 SQIVND (reference sequence). CDR3 DNA: TGTGCCAGTAGTATGACAGGATACAATGAGCAGTTCTTC. Translating gives CASSMTGYNEQFF.

V gene TRBV5-6 combines with J gene TRBJ2-3; 9 nucleotides agree with TRBD1. Per germline, CDR1 SGHDT and CDR2 YYEEEE. This CDR3 is 14 amino acids long. V was pared by 5 bases and J by 6 bases, with 7 bases of the junction left unmatched. CDR3 sequence reads: CASRSGTGIDTQYF. The CDR3, as DNA: TGTGCCAGCAGGTCCGGGACAGGGATCGATACGCAGTATTTT.

The rearrangement uses TRBV7-9 and TRBJ2-7, with 9 bases identical to TRBD2. With 2 bases clipped from V and 6 bases from J, the junction kept 5 bases outside the gene matches. Per the germline V gene, CDR1 is SEHNR and CDR2 is FQNEAQ (reference sequence). The CDR3 is made up of 14 amino acids. CDR3 residues: CASSLKASGTEQYF. The CDR3, as DNA: TGTGCCAGCAGCTTAAAGGCTAGCGGGACCGAGCAGTACTTC.

The chain couples TRBV5-6 to TRBJ2-3, with 9 bases fitting TRBD2. The V and J ends lost 2 bases and 1 base, in that order; junction bases with no gene match: 11. CDR3 length: 18 amino acids. Germline V gene lookup returns CDR1 SGHDT and CDR2 YYEEEE. CDR3 sequence reads: CASSLIASGMMGTDTQYF. The DNA of the CDR3 is TGTGCCAGCAGCTTAATAGCTAGCGGGATGATGGGCACAGATACGCAGTATTTT.

The V and J genes are TRBV7-9 and TRBJ2-7; 10 bases are a match to TRBD1. CDR1 is SEHNR and CDR2 is FQNEAQ in the germline V gene (reference sequence). With 8 bases clipped from V and 1 base from J, the junction kept 8 bases outside the gene matches. There are 15 residues in the CDR3. CDR3 sequence reads: CASQTTGQGSYEQYF. The CDR3 nucleotides are TGTGCCAGCCAAACTACGGGACAGGGGTCCTACGAGCAGTACTTC. Full variable domain (missing parts from reference TRBV7-9 and TRBJ2-7): DTGVSQNPRHKITKRGQNVTFRCDPISEHNRLYWYRQTLGQGPEFLTYFQNEAQLEKSRLLSDRFSAERPKGSFSTLEIQRTEQGDSAMYLCASQTTGQGSYEQYFGPGTRLTVT.

The genes are TRBV19 and TRBJ2-7; 7 nucleotides match TRBD1. Germline V gene data show CDR1 as LNHDA and CDR2 as SQIVND (reference sequence). CDR3 length equals 14 residues. V lost 1 base to trimming and J lost 5 bases; unmatched junction nucleotides: 5. For the CDR3, the DNA is TGTGCCAGTAGTATAGGAGGGGGCTTAGACGAGCAGTACTTC. It codes for CASSIGGGLDEQYF.

The CDR3 loop reads CASSPDTSYEQYF. CDR3 sequence (DNA): TGTGCCAGCAGCCCGGACACCTCCTACGAGCAGTACTTC. This chain links TRBV7-8 with TRBJ2-7; maybe TRBD1 (5 bases). The length of the CDR3 is 13 residues. Per the germline V gene, CDR1 is SGHVS and CDR2 is FQNEAQ. Deletions cut 5 bases from V and 0 bases from J, with 8 bases between.

A single count supports this clone. This sequence joins TRBV29-1 and TRBJ1-5, with 7 bases lining up with TRBD1. This CDR3 comprises 17 residues. Per germline, CDR1 SQVTM and CDR2 ANQGSEA. V was clipped by 5 bases and J by 0 bases; unmatched bases: 13. CDR3 coding DNA: TGCAGCGTTCAAGCTTCGGACAGGCCATATAGCAATCAGCCCCAGCATTTT. This translates into CSVQASDRPYSNQPQHF.

The DNA of the CDR3 is TGTGCCAGCAGTTTCCCGGGAGGGAGCACAGATACGCAGTATTTT. Encoded protein: CASSFPGGSTDTQYF. This chain joins TRBV28 and TRBJ2-3, with 8 bases lining up with TRBD2. The V gene end was trimmed by 3 bases and the J gene end by 0 bases; junction bases not matched to a gene: 2. This CDR3 is built from 15 residues. Germline assignment: CDR1 MDHEN and CDR2 SYDVKM.

The chain employs TRBV4-1 and TRBJ2-1, with TRBD1 matching 10 bases. Trimming took 4 bases from V and 12 from J; bases not matched to a gene: 15. This CDR3 contains 16 residues. Germline assignment: CDR1 MGHRA and CDR2 YSYEKL. The CDR3 here is CASSPIGTGEDGVQFF. Written as DNA, the CDR3 is TGCGCCAGCAGCCCCATCGGGACAGGGGAAGACGGCGTGCAGTTCTTC.